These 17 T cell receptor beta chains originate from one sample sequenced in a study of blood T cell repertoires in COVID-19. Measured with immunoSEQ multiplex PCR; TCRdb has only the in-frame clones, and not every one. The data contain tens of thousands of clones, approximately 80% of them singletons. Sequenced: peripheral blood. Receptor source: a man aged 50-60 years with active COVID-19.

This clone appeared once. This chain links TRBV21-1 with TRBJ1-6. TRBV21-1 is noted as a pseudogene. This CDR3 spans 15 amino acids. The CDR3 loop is CASNLPSSYNSPLHF. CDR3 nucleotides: TGTGCCAGCAACCTCCCGAGCTCCTATAATTCACCCCTCCACTTT.

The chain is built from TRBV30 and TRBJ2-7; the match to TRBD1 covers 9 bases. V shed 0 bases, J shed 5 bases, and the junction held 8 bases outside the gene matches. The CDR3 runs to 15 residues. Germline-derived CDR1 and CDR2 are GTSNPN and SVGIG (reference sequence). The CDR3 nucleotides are TGTGCCTGGAGTGTACAGGACAGGGGAGGACACGAGCAGTACTTC. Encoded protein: CAWSVQDRGGHEQYF.

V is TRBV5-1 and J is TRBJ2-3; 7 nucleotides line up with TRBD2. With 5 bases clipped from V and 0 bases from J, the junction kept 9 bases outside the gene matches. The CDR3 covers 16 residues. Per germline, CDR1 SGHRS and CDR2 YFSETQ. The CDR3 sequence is CASRLPGGTSTDTQYF. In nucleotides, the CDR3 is TGCGCCAGCAGACTACCCGGGGGGACTAGCACAGATACGCAGTATTTT.

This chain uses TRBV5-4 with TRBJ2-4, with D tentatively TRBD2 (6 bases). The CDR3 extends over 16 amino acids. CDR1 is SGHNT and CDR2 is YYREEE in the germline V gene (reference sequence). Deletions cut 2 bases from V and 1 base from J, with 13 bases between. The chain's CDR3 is CASSLDGGPAKNIQYF. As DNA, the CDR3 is TGTGCCAGCAGCTTAGATGGAGGGCCCGCCAAAAACATTCAGTACTTC.

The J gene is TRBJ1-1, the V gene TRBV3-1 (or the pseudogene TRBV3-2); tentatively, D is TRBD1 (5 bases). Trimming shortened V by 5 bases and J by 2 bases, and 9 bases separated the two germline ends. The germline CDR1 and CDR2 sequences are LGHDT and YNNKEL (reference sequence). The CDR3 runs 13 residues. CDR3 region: CASSKTGNTEAFF. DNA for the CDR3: TGTGCCAGCAGCAAAACAGGAAACACTGAAGCTTTCTTT.

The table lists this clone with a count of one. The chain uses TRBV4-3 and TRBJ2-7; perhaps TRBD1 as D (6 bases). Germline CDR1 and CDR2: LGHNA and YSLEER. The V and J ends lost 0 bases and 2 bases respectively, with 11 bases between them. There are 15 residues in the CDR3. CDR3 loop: CASSQERGGAYEQYF. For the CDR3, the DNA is TGCGCCAGCAGCCAAGAACGAGGGGGAGCCTACGAGCAGTACTTC.

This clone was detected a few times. The CDR3 bases are TGTGCCAGCAGTACCCCTCCGGGGGAGCAGTACTTC. It yields the protein CASSTPPGEQYF. This sequence joins TRBV27 and TRBJ2-7, with a weak D call TRBD2 (5 bases). Germline-derived CDR1 and CDR2 are MNHEY and SMNVEV (reference sequence). The length of the CDR3 is 12 residues. Trimming stripped 5 bases from V and 7 bases from J, with 12 bases between.

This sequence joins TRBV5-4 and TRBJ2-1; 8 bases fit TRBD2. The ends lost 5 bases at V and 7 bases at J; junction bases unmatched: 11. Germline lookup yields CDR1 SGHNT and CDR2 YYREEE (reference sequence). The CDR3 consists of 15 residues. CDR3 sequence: CASSGQEPGGNEQFF. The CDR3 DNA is TGTGCCAGCAGTGGTCAGGAGCCGGGGGGGAATGAGCAGTTCTTC.

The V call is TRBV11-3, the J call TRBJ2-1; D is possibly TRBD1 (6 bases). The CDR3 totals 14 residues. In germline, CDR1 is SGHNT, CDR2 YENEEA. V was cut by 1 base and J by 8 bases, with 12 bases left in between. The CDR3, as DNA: TGTGCCAGCAGCTTAGCATACAGGGACGATGAGCAGTTCTTC. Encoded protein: CASSLAYRDDEQFF.

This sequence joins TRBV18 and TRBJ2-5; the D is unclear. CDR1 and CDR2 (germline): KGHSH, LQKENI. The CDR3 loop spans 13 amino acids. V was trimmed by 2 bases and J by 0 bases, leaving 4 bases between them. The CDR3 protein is CASSPADQETQYF. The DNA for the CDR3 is TGTGCCAGCTCACCAGCGGACCAAGAGACCCAGTACTTC.

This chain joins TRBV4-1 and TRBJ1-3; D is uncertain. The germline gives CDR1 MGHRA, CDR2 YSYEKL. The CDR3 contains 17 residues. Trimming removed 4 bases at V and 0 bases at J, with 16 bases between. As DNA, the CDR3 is TGCGCCAGCAGCCGCGGCGGGTTAATCCTCTCTGGAAACACCATATATTTT. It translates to CASSRGGLILSGNTIYF.

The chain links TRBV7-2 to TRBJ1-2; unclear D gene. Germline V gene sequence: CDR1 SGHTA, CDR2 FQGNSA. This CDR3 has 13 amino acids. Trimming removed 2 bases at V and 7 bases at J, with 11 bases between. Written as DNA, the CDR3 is TGTGCCAGCAGCTTATGGGCTTCGCGTGGCTACACCTTC. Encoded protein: CASSLWASRGYTF.

CDR3 residues: CASSIDGTSRGAFF. The CDR3 DNA is TGTGCCAGTAGTATTGACGGAACATCCAGAGGAGCTTTCTTT. The chain combines TRBV19 with TRBJ1-1, with unresolved D. Looked up from germline, CDR1 is LNHDA and CDR2 is SQIVND (reference sequence). The CDR3 extends over 14 amino acids. Trimming took 3 bases from V and 10 from J, leaving 18 bases between them.

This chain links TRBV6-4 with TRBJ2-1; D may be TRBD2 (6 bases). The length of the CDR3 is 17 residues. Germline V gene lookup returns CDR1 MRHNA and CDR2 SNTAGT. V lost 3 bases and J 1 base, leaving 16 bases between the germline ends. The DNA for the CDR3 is TGTGCCAGCAGTGAACAATTAGAGCGGGCTTCCTACAATGAGCAGTTCTTC. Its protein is CASSEQLERASYNEQFF.

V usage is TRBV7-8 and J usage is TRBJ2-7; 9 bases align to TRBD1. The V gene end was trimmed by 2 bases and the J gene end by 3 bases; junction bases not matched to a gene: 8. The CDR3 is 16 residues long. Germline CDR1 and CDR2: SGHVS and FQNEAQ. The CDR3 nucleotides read TGTGCCAGCAGCTTACGAACCGGGACAGGGAACTACGAGCAGTACTTC. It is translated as CASSLRTGTGNYEQYF.

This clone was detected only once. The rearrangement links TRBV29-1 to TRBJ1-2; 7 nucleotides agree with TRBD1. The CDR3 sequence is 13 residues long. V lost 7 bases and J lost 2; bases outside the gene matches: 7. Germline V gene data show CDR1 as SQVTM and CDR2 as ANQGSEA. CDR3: CSARDSLNYGYTF. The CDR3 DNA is TGCAGCGCTAGGGACAGCTTAAACTATGGCTACACCTTC.

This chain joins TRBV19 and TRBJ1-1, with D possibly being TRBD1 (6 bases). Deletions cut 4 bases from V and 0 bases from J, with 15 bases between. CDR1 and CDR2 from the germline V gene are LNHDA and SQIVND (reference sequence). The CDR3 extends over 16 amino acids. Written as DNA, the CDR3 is TGTGCCAGTAGTACCCTGGACAGACAACTGAACACTGAAGCTTTCTTT. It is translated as CASSTLDRQLNTEAFF.